One sample yielded the 21 T cell receptor beta chains listed below, sequenced in a study of T-cell memory formation after mild COVID-19. TCRdb redid the calling of the 5' RACE reads with MiXCR, one entry per CDR3 protein. The table includes 450,000 to 650,000 distinct CDR3 sequences, roughly a fifth detected once. The sample comprised PBMCs or a T cell subset sorted from them (not recorded which). These receptors came from an adult woman who had mild COVID-19 (a few samples of this study predate the infection). Cell type and time point are not known.

CDR3 sequence reads: CASFRDRGYYEQFF. As DNA, the CDR3 is TGTGCCAGCTTCCGGGACAGGGGTTATTACGAGCAGTTCTTC. The chain carries TRBV2 and TRBJ2-1; 10 nucleotides align to TRBD1. CDR1 SNHLY and CDR2 FYNNEI come from the germline V gene. CDR3 length equals 14 residues. With 8 bases clipped from V and 10 bases from J, the junction kept 11 bases outside the gene matches.

This clonotype was seen a few times. The chain employs TRBV5-4 and TRBJ2-6; the D is unclear. The CDR3 has 15 amino acids. Trimming pared 4 bases from V and 1 base from J, leaving 9 bases between. Germline V CDR1 and CDR2: SGHNT, YYREEE (reference sequence). In DNA, the CDR3 is TGTGCCAGCAGCGTGGGATTATCTGGGGCCAACGTCCTGACTTTC. It encodes CASSVGLSGANVLTF.

V gene TRBV29-1 combines with J gene TRBJ1-2; the match to TRBD1 covers 7 bases. V lost 4 bases to trimming and J lost 0 bases; unmatched junction nucleotides: 5. The CDR3 spans 14 residues. CDR1 SQVTM and CDR2 ANQGSEA come from the germline V gene. CDR3 amino acids: CSVASTGTNYGYTF. CDR3 in DNA: TGCAGCGTTGCTTCGACAGGGACTAACTATGGCTACACCTTC. The complete variable domain, with remaining parts taken from reference TRBV29-1 and TRBJ1-2, reads SAVISQKPSRDICQRGTSLTIQCQVDSQVTMMFWYRQQPGQSLTLIATANQGSEATYESGFVIDKFPISRPNLTFSTLTVSNMSPEDSSIYLCSVASTGTNYGYTFGSGTRLTVV.

The CDR3 DNA sequence: TGTGCCATCAGTGGTGAGGCGGGAGGCCCATACACCGGGGAGCTGTTTTTT. It translates to CAISGEAGGPYTGELFF. The chain recombines TRBV10-3 with TRBJ2-2; 8 bases are shared with TRBD2. Trimming at V came to 4 bases and at J to 3 bases, leaving 10 bases not matched to a gene. CDR3 length: 17 amino acids. The germline CDR1 and CDR2 sequences are ENHRY and SYGVKD.

This clonotype was detected ten times or more. The chain is built from TRBV20-1 and TRBJ2-1; 9 bases align to TRBD2. The CDR3 length is 15 residues. Germline V CDR1 and CDR2: DFQATT, SNEGSKA (reference sequence). With 3 bases clipped from V and 0 bases from J, the junction kept 3 bases outside the gene matches. The CDR3 nucleotides read TGCAGTGCTAGGGGTAGCGGGAGCTCCTACAATGAGCAGTTCTTC. Encoded protein: CSARGSGSSYNEQFF.

CDR3 protein: CSARGDSDTEAFF. The CDR3 DNA is TGCAGTGCTCGGGGGGACAGCGACACTGAAGCTTTCTTT. The J gene is TRBJ1-1, the V gene TRBV20-1; 7 bases are shared with TRBD1. Germline values: CDR1 DFQATT, CDR2 SNEGSKA (reference sequence). The ends lost 5 bases at V and 3 bases at J; junction bases unmatched: 6. The CDR3 has 13 amino acids.

This rearrangement joins TRBV7-2 to TRBJ2-2; 7 bases are shared with TRBD1. The CDR3 covers 16 residues. The germline CDR1 and CDR2 sequences are SGHTA and FQGNSA. With V trimmed by 5 bases and J by 5 bases, 11 bases remained unmatched. The CDR3, as DNA: TGTGCCAGCAGCCCTGACAGGGTGGCAGGAACCGGGGAGCTGTTTTTT. Protein: CASSPDRVAGTGELFF.

This clonotype came up a few times. The V and J genes are TRBV7-2 and TRBJ2-7; 8 positions agree with TRBD2. Losses at the gene ends were 1 base for V and 11 bases for J; bases not matched to a gene: 10. Germline CDR1 reads SGHTA; CDR2 reads FQGNSA. This CDR3 region has 14 residues. The CDR3 sequence: CASSLVSAGGAEYF. CDR3 coding DNA: TGTGCCAGCAGCTTAGTTAGCGCGGGAGGAGCAGAGTACTTC.

The chain uses TRBV7-9 and TRBJ2-7; 9 bases fit TRBD2. The ends lost 4 bases at V and 2 bases at J; junction bases unmatched: 15. This CDR3 spans 18 amino acids. The germline V gene has CDR1 SEHNR and CDR2 FQNEAQ (reference sequence). The CDR3 loop is CASSSGLAREIKTYEQYF. The CDR3 coding sequence is TGTGCCAGCAGCTCGGGACTAGCAAGGGAAATTAAGACCTACGAGCAGTACTTC. Full variable domain (remainder filled in from reference TRBV7-9 and TRBJ2-7): DTGVSQNPRHKITKRGQNVTFRCDPISEHNRLYWYRQTLGQGPEFLTYFQNEAQLEKSRLLSDRFSAERPKGSFSTLEIQRTEQGDSAMYLCASSSGLAREIKTYEQYFGPGTRLTVT.

This clonotype was counted a few times. V and J are TRBV4-1 and TRBJ2-2, with unresolved D. The CDR3 loop spans 16 amino acids. The germline V gene has CDR1 MGHRA and CDR2 YSYEKL. V lost 4 bases and J lost 0, with 12 bases in between. CDR3: CASSRPGRSNTGELFF. CDR3 sequence (DNA): TGCGCCAGCAGCCGCCCGGGCCGATCGAACACCGGGGAGCTGTTTTTT.

The chain combines TRBV7-9 with TRBJ2-1; 8 bases fit TRBD1. V lost 5 bases to trimming and J lost 3 bases; unmatched junction nucleotides: 9. CDR3 length: 16 amino acids. CDR1 and CDR2 (germline): SEHNR, FQNEAQ (reference sequence). The CDR3 loop is CASSLGTGEFYNEQFF. CDR3 DNA sequence: TGTGCCAGCAGCCTCGGGACAGGCGAATTCTACAATGAGCAGTTCTTC.

The gene calls are TRBV7-6 and TRBJ1-1; 12 positions agree with TRBD1. With 1 base clipped from V and 7 bases from J, the junction kept 10 bases outside the gene matches. CDR1 is SGHVS and CDR2 is FNYEAQ in the germline V gene. CDR3 length: 17 residues. The CDR3 DNA reads TGTGCCAGCAGCTTAGGATGGGACAGGGGGCAGAAGGGTGAAGCTTTCTTT. Encoded protein: CASSLGWDRGQKGEAFF.

CDR3: CASGLSQGNEQFF. The CDR3, as DNA: TGTGCTAGTGGTTTGTCCCAGGGCAATGAGCAGTTCTTC. This chain links TRBV12-5 with TRBJ2-1; D is possibly TRBD1 (5 bases). V was trimmed by 2 bases and J by 6 bases, leaving 8 bases between them. This CDR3 has 13 amino acids. Germline V gene lookup returns CDR1 LGHNT and CDR2 FRNRAP.

This chain links TRBV7-2 with TRBJ1-2; D not certain. Trimming removed 4 bases at V and 8 bases at J, with 17 bases between. CDR3 size: 14 residues. Germline V CDR1 and CDR2: SGHTA, FQGNSA. As DNA, the CDR3 is TGTGCCAGCAGCTCCAAAGACGGGCTGCGGGGCTACACCTTC. This gives the protein CASSSKDGLRGYTF. The full variable domain, completed using reference TRBV7-2 and TRBJ1-2, is GAGVSQSPSNKVTEKGKDVELRCDPISGHTALYWYRQSLGQGLEFLIYFQGNSAPDKSGLPSDRFSAERTGGSVSTLTIQRTQQEDSAVYLCASSSKDGLRGYTFGSGTRLTVV.

The V gene is TRBV7-9, the J gene TRBJ1-1; a possible D gene is TRBD1 (5 bases). V lost 5 bases, J lost 11 bases, and 15 bases lay in between. This CDR3 comprises 12 residues. Germline V CDR1 and CDR2: SEHNR, FQNEAQ (reference sequence). This CDR3 is CASSPGGGWAFF. The DNA for the CDR3 is TGTGCCAGCAGCCCCGGTGGGGGGTGGGCTTTCTTT.

In its sample, this clonotype was seen a few times. The chain employs TRBV9 and TRBJ1-2, with D possibly TRBD1 on 6 matching bases. Per germline, CDR1 SGDLS and CDR2 YYNGEE. CDR3 length: 15 amino acids. Trimming removed 0 bases at V and 5 bases at J, with 14 bases between. The CDR3 reads CASSVGRGAPYGYTF. CDR3 DNA: TGTGCCAGCAGCGTAGGAAGGGGGGCTCCTTATGGCTACACCTTC. The full variable domain, in which reference TRBV9 and TRBJ1-2 provide the parts outside the CDR3, is DSGVTQTPKHLITATGQRVTLRCSPRSGDLSVYWYQQSLDQGLQFLIQYYNGEERAKGNILERFSAQQFPDLHSELNLSSLELGDSALYFCASSVGRGAPYGYTFGSGTRLTVV.

This chain joins TRBV28 and TRBJ2-7, with 8 positions matching TRBD2. The germline CDR1 and CDR2 sequences are MDHEN and SYDVKM. The CDR3 is 11 amino acids. V lost 6 bases and J lost 12; bases outside the gene matches: 7. The chain's CDR3 is CASRWGTRRYF. The CDR3 DNA is TGTGCCAGCAGGTGGGGGACTAGACGGTACTTC.

The V call is TRBV12-3 or TRBV12-4, the J call TRBJ2-2; 10 positions match TRBD1. With V trimmed by 8 bases and J by 7 bases, 13 bases remained unmatched. The CDR3 has 16 residues. The DNA for the CDR3 is TGTGCCAGCGGCATCGCCGGGACAGGGGCGGGCGGGGAGCTGTTTTTT. Residues: CASGIAGTGAGGELFF.

This clonotype was recorded a few times. The genes are TRBV15 and TRBJ2-1; no definite D call. The germline gives CDR1 LNHNV, CDR2 YYDKDF (reference sequence). The CDR3 extends over 14 amino acids. Trimming removed 0 bases from V and 8 bases from J, with 11 bases in between. The CDR3 sequence is CATSREPRHDEQFF. CDR3 nucleotides: TGTGCCACCAGCAGAGAACCTAGGCACGATGAGCAGTTCTTC.

This clonotype turned up a few times. This chain joins TRBV18 and TRBJ2-5; possibly TRBD2 for D (5 bases). Germline lookup yields CDR1 KGHSH and CDR2 LQKENI. V dropped 3 bases and J dropped 0 bases, with 11 bases sitting between them. This CDR3 region has 15 residues. The CDR3 sequence: CASSPGVADQETQYF. The DNA of the CDR3 is TGTGCCAGCTCACCGGGAGTTGCGGACCAAGAGACCCAGTACTTC. The full variable domain, in which reference TRBV18 and TRBJ2-5 provide the parts outside the CDR3, is NAGVMQNPRHLVRRRGQEARLRCSPMKGHSHVYWYRQLPEEGLKFMVYLQKENIIDESGMPKERFSAEFPKEGPSILRIQQVVRGDSAAYFCASSPGVADQETQYFGPGTRLLVL.

This rearrangement joins TRBV4-3 to TRBJ2-3; tentative D call: TRBD1 (6 bases). The V and J ends lost 0 bases and 9 bases respectively, with 10 bases between them. The germline CDR1 and CDR2 sequences are LGHNA and YSLEER. The CDR3 sequence is 13 residues long. CDR3 sequence reads: CASSQELRGTQYF. The DNA for the CDR3 is TGCGCCAGCAGCCAAGAACTAAGGGGGACGCAGTATTTT.